These 2 T cell receptor beta chains were sequenced from one sample in a study of T-cell memory formation after mild COVID-19. Each CDR3 protein gets one entry after TCRdb re-called the 5' RACE reads with MiXCR. In the table there are about 81,000 distinct CDR3 sequences, 25% of which are singletons. Sequencing was performed on PBMCs or a T cell subset sorted from them (not recorded which). Receptor source: a man aged 18 to 29 who had mild COVID-19 (a few samples of this study predate the infection). Cell type and time point are not known.

This chain uses TRBV7-9 with TRBJ1-5, with 12 bases that match TRBD1. V trimming: 4 bases; J trimming: 7 bases; junction bases outside the gene matches: 8. Germline assignment: CDR1 SEHNR and CDR2 FQNEAQ (reference sequence). The CDR3 runs 16 residues. This CDR3 reads CASSSSRDRGHQPQHF. The CDR3 DNA sequence: TGTGCCAGCAGCTCATCAAGGGACAGGGGGCACCAGCCCCAGCATTTT.

V gene TRBV3-1 combines with J gene TRBJ2-3; D unclear. Germline V CDR1 and CDR2: LGHDT, YNNKEL (reference sequence). The CDR3 spans 15 residues. The germline V and J ends were trimmed by 1 base and 2 bases, with 10 bases remaining between them. In nucleotides, the CDR3 is TGTGCCAGCAGCCAAGGGGCCAGATACACAGATACGCAGTATTTT. The encoded protein is CASSQGARYTDTQYF.